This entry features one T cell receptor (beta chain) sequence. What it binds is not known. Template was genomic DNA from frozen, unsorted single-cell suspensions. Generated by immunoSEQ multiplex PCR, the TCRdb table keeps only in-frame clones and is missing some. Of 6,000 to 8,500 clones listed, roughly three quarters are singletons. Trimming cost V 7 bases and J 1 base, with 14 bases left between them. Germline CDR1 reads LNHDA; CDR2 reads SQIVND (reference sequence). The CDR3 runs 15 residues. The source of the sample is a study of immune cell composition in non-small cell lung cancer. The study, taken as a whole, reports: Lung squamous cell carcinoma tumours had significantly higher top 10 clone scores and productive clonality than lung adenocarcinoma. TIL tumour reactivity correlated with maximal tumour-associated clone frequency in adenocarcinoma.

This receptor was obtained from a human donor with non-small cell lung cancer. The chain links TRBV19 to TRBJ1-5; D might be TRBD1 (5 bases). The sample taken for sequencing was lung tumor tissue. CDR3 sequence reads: CASTVRRESNQPQHF. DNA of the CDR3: TGTGCCAGTACAGTCCGCAGGGAAAGCAATCAGCCCCAGCATTTT. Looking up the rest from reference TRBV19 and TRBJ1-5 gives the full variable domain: DGGITQSPKYLFRKEGQNVTLSCEQNLNHDAMYWYRQDPGQGLRLIYYSQIVNDFQKGDIAEGYSVSREKKESFPLTVTSAQKNPTAFYLCASTVRRESNQPQHFGDGTRLSIL.